Presented here are 20 T cell receptor beta chains from one specimen sequenced in a study of cytomegalovirus exposure and HLA in healthy donors. The protocol was immunoSEQ multiplex PCR, while the TCRdb copy is restricted to in-frame clones and leaves out a portion. The data hold around 91,000 clones, with about 94% observed a single time. The sample consisted of PBMCs. Receptor source: a woman aged 25 to 39 in good health and CMV-seropositive.

This rearrangement joins TRBV7-9 to TRBJ2-1, with no clear D. CDR3 length: 15 residues. Trimming removed 4 bases at V and 2 bases at J, with 12 bases between. Germline V gives CDR1 SEHNR, CDR2 FQNEAQ (reference sequence). The CDR3 DNA sequence: TGTGCCAGCAGCTCAGGCTTCCTCACCTACAATGAGCAGTTCTTC. This gives the protein CASSSGFLTYNEQFF.

The chain has TRBV27 and TRBJ2-6; no clear D. Trimming removed 0 bases from V and 0 bases from J, with 9 bases in between. This CDR3 is 17 amino acids long. CDR1 is MNHEY, CDR2 SMNVEV, per germline (reference sequence). CDR3 in DNA: TGTGCCAGCAGTTTATCGTGGCGGAGCTCTGGGGCCAACGTCCTGACTTTC. Translation: CASSLSWRSSGANVLTF. Using reference TRBV27 and TRBJ2-6 for the parts outside the CDR3, the full variable domain is EAQVTQNPRYLITVTGKKLTVTCSQNMNHEYMSWYRQDPGLGLRQIYYSMNVEVTDKGDVPEGYKVSRKEKRNFPLILESPSPNQTSLYFCASSLSWRSSGANVLTFGAGSRLTVL.

Only one count was recorded for this clone. The chain has TRBV6-6 and TRBJ2-7; 8 nucleotides align to TRBD1. Germline trimming cut 5 bases from V and 4 bases from J; bases unmatched to any gene: 1. In germline, CDR1 is MNHNY, CDR2 SVGAGI (reference sequence). The CDR3 contains 12 residues. CDR3 residues: CASSRQGYEQYF. The DNA for the CDR3 is TGTGCCAGCAGTAGACAGGGGTACGAGCAGTACTTC.

As for this clone: At one end, the junction sequence differs from germline, possibly due to a read error. V and J are TRBV29-1 and TRBJ2-1; 7 bases agree with TRBD1. Germline CDR1 and CDR2: SQVTM and ANQGSEA. CDR3 length equals 14 residues. The CDR3 nucleotides are TGCAGCGTAGAAGGGACAGTTGACTACAATGAGCAGTTCTTC. Its translation is CSVEGTVDYNEQFF.

V and J are TRBV9 and TRBJ2-1; 8 bases fit TRBD2. V dropped 0 bases and J dropped 8; count of bases not matched to a gene: 13. The CDR3 consists of 17 residues. CDR1 and CDR2 from the germline V gene are SGDLS and YYNGEE. The CDR3 DNA reads TGTGCCAGCAGCGTAGGGCTAGCGGGCCCGGGATCCGATGAGCAGTTCTTC. It yields the protein CASSVGLAGPGSDEQFF.

This sequence joins TRBV6-1 and TRBJ2-5; 10 bases are shared with TRBD2. The J call may be incorrect, as the DNA end agrees better with TRBJ2-7. The CDR3 is 16 amino acids. Looked up from germline, CDR1 is MNHNS and CDR2 is SASEGT. The CDR3 here is CASSEARAGGPYEQYF. The CDR3 DNA follows: TGTGCCAGCAGTGAAGCGAGAGCGGGAGGGCCCTACGAGCAGTACTTC.

For the CDR3, the DNA is TGTGCCAGCAGCTTCCGGGACAGACCCACTGAAGCTTTCTTT. Its translation is CASSFRDRPTEAFF. The chain combines TRBV5-6 with TRBJ1-1, with 7 nucleotides matching TRBD1. Germline CDR1 is SGHDT and CDR2 is YYEEEE. The V gene end was trimmed by 2 bases and the J gene end by 4 bases; junction bases not matched to a gene: 5. The CDR3 sequence is 14 residues long.

Written as DNA, the CDR3 is TGTGCCAGCAGCTACAATCAGGGGGCCCAGTACTTC. It encodes CASSYNQGAQYF. The V and J genes are TRBV7-2 and TRBJ2-5; 7 bases are shared with TRBD1. V trimming: 4 bases; J trimming: 9 bases; junction bases outside the gene matches: 5. CDR1 is SGHTA, CDR2 FQGNSA, per germline. This CDR3 comprises 12 residues.

This chain uses TRBV5-4 with TRBJ2-7; 11 positions agree with TRBD1. The CDR3 has 14 amino acids. Trimming removed 4 bases from V and 6 bases from J; junction bases left unmatched: 6. Germline V gene sequence: CDR1 SGHNT, CDR2 YYREEE (reference sequence). CDR3 in DNA: TGTGCCAGCAGCCTCTCGGGACAGGGGGTCGAGCAGTACTTC. Translated: CASSLSGQGVEQYF.

The chain carries TRBV5-1 and TRBJ2-1, with TRBD1 as a possible D gene (6 bases). V was clipped by 0 bases and J by 6 bases, with 10 bases between them. This CDR3 has 14 residues. The V gene's germline CDR1 is SGHRS and CDR2 YFSETQ. In DNA, the CDR3 is TGCGCCAGCAGCTTGGCCTTAGGGGGCAATGAGCAGTTCTTC. Protein product: CASSLALGGNEQFF.

The rearrangement uses TRBV6-1 and TRBJ2-7; D is possibly TRBD2 (5 bases). The V end was cut by 2 bases, the J end by 0 bases, with 8 bases between. The CDR3 has 14 amino acids. The germline V gene has CDR1 MNHNS and CDR2 SASEGT. The CDR3 is CASSEIEGSYEQYF. In nucleotides, the CDR3 is TGTGCCAGCAGTGAAATCGAGGGCTCCTACGAGCAGTACTTC.

V is TRBV7-2 and J is TRBJ2-7, with 9 nucleotides matching TRBD1. Unmatched junction bases numbered 14, after V lost 0 bases and J lost 5 bases. Germline V gene lookup returns CDR1 SGHTA and CDR2 FQGNSA. This CDR3 has 18 residues. In DNA form, the CDR3 reads TGTGCCAGCAGCTTAGCGGTATGGGTCGGGACAGGGATCCACGAGCAGTACTTC. Encoded protein: CASSLAVWVGTGIHEQYF. Full variable domain (outside the CDR3, taken from reference TRBV7-2 and TRBJ2-7): GAGVSQSPSNKVTEKGKDVELRCDPISGHTALYWYRQSLGQGLEFLIYFQGNSAPDKSGLPSDRFSAERTGGSVSTLTIQRTQQEDSAVYLCASSLAVWVGTGIHEQYFGPGTRLTVT.

The chain joins TRBV28 to TRBJ2-7, with TRBD2 identical over 13 bases. The CDR3 totals 15 residues. Trimming cost V 6 bases and J 2 bases; bases outside gene matches: 4. The germline V gene encodes CDR1 MDHEN and CDR2 SYDVKM. The CDR3 region has the DNA TGTGCCAGCAGCCATGGGACTAGCGGGGCCTACGAGCAGTACTTC. Its protein is CASSHGTSGAYEQYF.

The gene calls are TRBV28 and TRBJ2-7; weak D call: TRBD2 (5 bases). CDR3 length equals 11 residues. Trimming pared 10 bases from V and 3 bases from J, leaving 10 bases between. CDR1 is MDHEN and CDR2 is SYDVKM in the germline V gene. CDR3 loop: CATRAGYEQYF. In DNA form, the CDR3 reads TGTGCCACCCGCGCGGGCTACGAGCAGTACTTC.

The chain employs TRBV27 and TRBJ2-3; 7 positions agree with TRBD2. The CDR3 runs 19 residues. Germline assignment: CDR1 MNHEY and CDR2 SMNVEV (reference sequence). With 2 bases clipped from V and 1 base from J, the junction kept 15 bases outside the gene matches. CDR3 nucleotides: TGTGCCAGCAGTTTAATTTCATTGGGGCTTACTAGCGGCACAGATACGCAGTATTTT. The encoded protein is CASSLISLGLTSGTDTQYF.

J is TRBJ2-7 and V is TRBV4-3, with 7 bases matching TRBD1. Losses at the gene ends were 0 bases for V and 6 bases for J; bases not matched to a gene: 8. The CDR3 is 15 amino acids. Germline CDR1 and CDR2: LGHNA and YSLEER. For the CDR3, the DNA is TGCGCCAGCAGCCAAGATGCGACAGGGACCAGCGAGCAGTACTTC. This translates into CASSQDATGTSEQYF.

CDR3 nucleotide sequence: TGCAGCGTTGGACCGGGACAGGGAACGTACGAGCAGTACTTC. Encoded protein: CSVGPGQGTYEQYF. The J gene is TRBJ2-7, the V gene TRBV29-1; 9 bases align to TRBD1. V lost 4 bases and J lost 4; bases outside the gene matches: 8. Looked up from germline, CDR1 is SQVTM and CDR2 is ANQGSEA. This CDR3 has 14 amino acids.

The chain combines TRBV5-6 with TRBJ2-1; 9 nucleotides agree with TRBD1. Germline loops: CDR1 SGHDT, CDR2 YYEEEE. With V trimmed by 4 bases and J by 7 bases, 12 bases remained unmatched. This CDR3 region has 16 residues. DNA for the CDR3: TGTGCCAGCAGCCTCCGGACAGGGGTGCGTCGGAATGAGCAGTTCTTC. Translating it yields CASSLRTGVRRNEQFF.

This clone came up once. This chain joins TRBV6-5 and TRBJ2-7; 8 nucleotides match TRBD1. J lost 5 bases, V lost 5 bases, and 11 bases had no gene match. The CDR3 contains 15 residues. The germline V gene has CDR1 MNHEY and CDR2 SVGAGI. The CDR3 sequence is CASSKDRVSSHEQYF. The DNA for the CDR3 is TGTGCCAGCAGTAAGGACAGGGTCTCATCTCACGAGCAGTACTTC.

V usage is TRBV28 and J usage is TRBJ1-4, with TRBD1 identical over 9 bases. The CDR3 consists of 17 residues. V was clipped by 1 base and J by 2 bases; unmatched bases: 5. Germline CDR1 MDHEN, CDR2 SYDVKM. In DNA, the CDR3 is TGTGCCAGCAGTTTATTAGAAGGGACAGGGACTAATGAAAAACTGTTTTTT. This encodes CASSLLEGTGTNEKLFF.